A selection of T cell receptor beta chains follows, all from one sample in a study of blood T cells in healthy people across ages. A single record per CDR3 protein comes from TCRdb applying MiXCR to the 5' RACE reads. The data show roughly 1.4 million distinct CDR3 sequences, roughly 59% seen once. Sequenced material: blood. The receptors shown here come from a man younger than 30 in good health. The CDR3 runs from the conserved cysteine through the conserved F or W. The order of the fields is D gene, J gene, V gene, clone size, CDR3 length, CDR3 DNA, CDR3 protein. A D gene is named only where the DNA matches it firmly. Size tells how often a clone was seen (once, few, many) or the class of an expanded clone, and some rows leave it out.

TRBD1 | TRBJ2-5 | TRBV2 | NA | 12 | TGTGCCAGCAGAACAGGGGTTCGAGAGCAGTACTTC | CASRTGVREQYF
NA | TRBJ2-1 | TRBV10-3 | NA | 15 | TGTGCCATCAGTGGCGTTTCCAGAGTGGGCAATGAGCAGTTCTTC | CAISGVSRVGNEQFF
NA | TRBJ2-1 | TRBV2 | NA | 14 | TGTGCCAGCATCGAGGAAGCAGGGGCGTTTGAGCAGTTCTTC | CASIEEAGAFEQFF
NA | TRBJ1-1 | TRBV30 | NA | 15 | TGTGCCTGGAGGGGCAGAATGAGAGGGGGAACTGAAGCTTTCTTT | CAWRGRMRGGTEAFF
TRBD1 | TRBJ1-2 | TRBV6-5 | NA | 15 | TGTGCCAGCAGTTACTCGTACGAGGGGGCGACTGGCTACACCTTC | CASSYSYEGATGYTF
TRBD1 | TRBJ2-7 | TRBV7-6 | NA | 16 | TGTGCCAGCAGCTTACCTGACAGGGAATTTTCCTACGAGCAGTACTTC | CASSLPDREFSYEQYF
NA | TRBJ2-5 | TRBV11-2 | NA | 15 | TGTGCCAGCAGCGCCTACACGAACCTCCAAGAGACCCAGTACTTC | CASSAYTNLQETQYF
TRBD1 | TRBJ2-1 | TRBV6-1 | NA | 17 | TGTGCCAGCAGTGAGTGGGGGGACAGGGATTCCTACAATGAGCAGTTCTTC | CASSEWGDRDSYNEQFF
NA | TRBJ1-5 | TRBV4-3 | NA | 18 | TGCGCCAGCAGCCAAGATACAATACAGGGATATGGCAATCAGCCCCAGCATTTT | CASSQDTIQGYGNQPQHF
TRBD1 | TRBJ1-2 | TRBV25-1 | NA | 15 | TGTGCCAGCAGTAGAACAGGGGATATTGTCTATGGCTACACCTTC | CASSRTGDIVYGYTF
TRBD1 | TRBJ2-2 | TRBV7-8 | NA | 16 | TGTGCCAGCACCCAAACGACAGGGGGGGACACCGGGGAGCTGTTTTTT | CASTQTTGGDTGELFF
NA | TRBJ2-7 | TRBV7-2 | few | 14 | TGTGCCAGCAGCGACCGGACGGGGAACTACGAGCAGTACTTC | CASSDRTGNYEQYF
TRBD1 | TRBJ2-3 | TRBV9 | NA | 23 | TGTGCCAGCAGCGTAGCAGCCCTCAAGGGACAGGGGGCCGCGCAATTATACACAGATACGCAGTATTTT | CASSVAALKGQGAAQLYTDTQYF
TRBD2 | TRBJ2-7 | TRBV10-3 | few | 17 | TGTGCCATCCAGGACAGGGATGGCACTAGCGGGACCTACGAGCAGTACTTC | CAIQDRDGTSGTYEQYF
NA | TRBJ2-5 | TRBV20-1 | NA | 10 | TGCAGTGCTATCCGTGGGGCCCAGTACTTC | CSAIRGAQYF
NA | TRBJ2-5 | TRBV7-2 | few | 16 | TGTGCCAGCAGCTTAGCTGCCATTCCTTTCCAAGAGACCCAGTACTTC | CASSLAAIPFQETQYF
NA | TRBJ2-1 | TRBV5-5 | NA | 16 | TGTGCCAGCAGCTTGGCCACTGGCGCAATCTACAATGAGCAGTTCTTC | CASSLATGAIYNEQFF
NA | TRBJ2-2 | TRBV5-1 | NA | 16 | TGCGCCAGCAGTGAGTTCGGAACCGCGAACACCGGGGAGCTGTTTTTT | CASSEFGTANTGELFF
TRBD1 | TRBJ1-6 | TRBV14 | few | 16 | TGTGCCAGCAGCCTAGCGACAGGGAGGCGGAGTTCACCCCTCCACTTT | CASSLATGRRSSPLHF
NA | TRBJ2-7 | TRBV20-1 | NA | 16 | TGCAGTGCTAGAGATCTCGCTGCGAAGGGGTTAGACGAGCAGTACTTC | CSARDLAAKGLDEQYF
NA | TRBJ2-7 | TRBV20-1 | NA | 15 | TGCAGTGCCCCTGGATGGCGGGCGCTCCATTCCGAGCAGTACTTC | CSAPGWRALHSEQYF
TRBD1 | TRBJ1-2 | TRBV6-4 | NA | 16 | TGTGCCAGCAGTGACTCGAACTCCAGGGGGGTAGACGGCTACACCTTC | CASSDSNSRGVDGYTF
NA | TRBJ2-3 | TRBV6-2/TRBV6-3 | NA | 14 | TGTGCCAGCAGAGACGACTGGGGACCAGATACGCAGTATTTT | CASRDDWGPDTQYF
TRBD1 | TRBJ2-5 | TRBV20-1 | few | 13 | TGCAGTGCTAAGACAGGGTTGACAGAGACCCAGTACTTC | CSAKTGLTETQYF
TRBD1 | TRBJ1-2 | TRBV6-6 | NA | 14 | TGTGCCAGCACCGCCCGACAGGGAATGGGTGGCTACACCTTC | CASTARQGMGGYTF
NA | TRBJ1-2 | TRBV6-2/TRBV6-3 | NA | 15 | TGTGCCAGCAGTCAAAACTGGGGGCAGAGCTATGGCTACACCTTC | CASSQNWGQSYGYTF
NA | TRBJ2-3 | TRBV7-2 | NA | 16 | TGTGCCAGCAGTCGCAATCCGGGACTTAGCACAGATACGCAGTATTTT | CASSRNPGLSTDTQYF
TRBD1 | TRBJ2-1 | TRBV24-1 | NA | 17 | TGTGCCACCAGTGATAAGGACAGGTCCACTCGTTACAATGAGCAGTTCTTC | CATSDKDRSTRYNEQFF
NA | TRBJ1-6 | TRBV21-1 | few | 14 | TGTGCCAGCAGCAACCGGGACGGAAATCCACCCCTCCACTTT | CASSNRDGNPPLHF
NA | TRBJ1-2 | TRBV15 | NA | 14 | TGTGCCACCAGCAGAGATCGAGGGACGTATGGCTACACCTTC | CATSRDRGTYGYTF
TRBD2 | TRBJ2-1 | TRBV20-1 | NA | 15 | TGCAGTGCTAGACCACCGGGACTAGCGGACAATGAGCAGTTCTTC | CSARPPGLADNEQFF
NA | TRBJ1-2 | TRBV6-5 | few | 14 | TGTGCCAGCAGTTACAGGGCGCTTAACTATGGCTACACCTTC | CASSYRALNYGYTF
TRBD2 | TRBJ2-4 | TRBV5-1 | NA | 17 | TGCGCCAGCAGCCAGGGGACTAGCGGGATAGCCAGAAACATTCAGTACTTC | CASSQGTSGIARNIQYF
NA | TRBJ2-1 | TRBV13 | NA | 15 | TGTGCCAGCAGCTCCCGAGAACTCATCCGGAATGAGCAGTTCTTC | CASSSRELIRNEQFF
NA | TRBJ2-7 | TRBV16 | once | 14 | TGTGCCAGCAGCCAACTCCTCGGTAACTACGAGCAGTACTTC | CASSQLLGNYEQYF
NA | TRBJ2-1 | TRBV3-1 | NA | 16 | TGTGCCAGCAGCTACGAACAGGGTAGGGGACCCAATGAATTGTTCTTC | CASSYEQGRGPNELFF
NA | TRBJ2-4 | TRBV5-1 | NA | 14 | TGCGCCAGCAGCTTAAGTGGGATAGATGACATTCAGTACTTC | CASSLSGIDDIQYF
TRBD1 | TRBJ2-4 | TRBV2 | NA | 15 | TGTGCCAGCAGGACAGGGGGCCTTGCCAAAAACATTCAGTACTTC | CASRTGGLAKNIQYF
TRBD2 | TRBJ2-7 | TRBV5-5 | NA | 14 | TGTGCCAGCAGCTTCTTTACTAGCGGCTACGAGCAGTACTTC | CASSFFTSGYEQYF
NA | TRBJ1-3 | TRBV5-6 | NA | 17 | TGTGCCAGCAACACGTACCTAAAGACAGCCTCTGGAAACACCATATATTTT | CASNTYLKTASGNTIYF
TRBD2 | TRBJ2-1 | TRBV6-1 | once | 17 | TGTGCCAGCAGTGATGACCGCACTAGCGGGAGCGTCAATGAGCAGTTCTTC | CASSDDRTSGSVNEQFF
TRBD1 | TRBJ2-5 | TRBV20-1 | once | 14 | TGCAGTGCTTACCCGACAGGGGGCGTAGGGACCCAGTACTTC | CSAYPTGGVGTQYF
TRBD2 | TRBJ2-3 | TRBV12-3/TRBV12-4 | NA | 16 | TGTGCCAGCAGTTTCCCTAGCGGGGGGGCCACAGATACGCAGTATTTT | CASSFPSGGATDTQYF
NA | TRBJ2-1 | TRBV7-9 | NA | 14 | TGTGCCAGCAGCTCCCGAAGCGAAGGTAATGAGCAGTTCTTC | CASSSRSEGNEQFF
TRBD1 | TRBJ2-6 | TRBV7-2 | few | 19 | TGTGCCAGCAGCTCCCGACAGAGACAGGGCCCTCTGTCAGCCAACGTCCTGACTTTC | CASSSRQRQGPLSANVLTF
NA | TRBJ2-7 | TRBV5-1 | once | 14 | TGCGCCAGCAGCTTGGTAGACTTCTCCTACGAGCAGTACTTC | CASSLVDFSYEQYF
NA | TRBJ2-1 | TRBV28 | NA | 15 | TGTGCCAGCAGACAATTGCTGGGCTCGAACAATGAGCAGTTCTTC | CASRQLLGSNNEQFF
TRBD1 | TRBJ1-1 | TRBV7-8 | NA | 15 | TGTGCCAGTCTGCGGGACAGACTTATGAACACTGAAGCTTTCTTT | CASLRDRLMNTEAFF
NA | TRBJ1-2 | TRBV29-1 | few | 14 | TGCAGCGTTGAATCGGGCCTTACAAACTATGGCTACACCTTC | CSVESGLTNYGYTF
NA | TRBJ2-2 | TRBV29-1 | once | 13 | TGCAGCGTTGAATCTGCGAACACCGGGGAGCTGTTTTTT | CSVESANTGELFF
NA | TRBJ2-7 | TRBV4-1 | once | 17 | TGCGCCAGCAGCCGAGGGCCGGGCAGGCTACTATCCTACGAGCAGTACTTC | CASSRGPGRLLSYEQYF
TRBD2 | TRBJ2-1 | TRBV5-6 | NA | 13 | TGTGCCAGCAGCTTGGCTAGCGGGGATGAGCAGTTCTTC | CASSLASGDEQFF
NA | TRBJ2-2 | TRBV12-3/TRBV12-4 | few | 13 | TGTGCCAGCAGTTGGGGGAACACCGGGGAGCTGTTTTTT | CASSWGNTGELFF
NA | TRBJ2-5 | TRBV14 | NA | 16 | TGTGCCAGCAGCCAAGTAGGGACAAAAACACAAGAGACCCAGTACTTC | CASSQVGTKTQETQYF
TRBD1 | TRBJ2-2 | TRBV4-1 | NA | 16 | TGCGCCAGCAGCCACTCCGGGACAGGGAGCGGCGGGGAGCTGTTTTTT | CASSHSGTGSGGELFF
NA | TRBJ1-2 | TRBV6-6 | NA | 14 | TGTGCCAGCACCTTCTTGGGCAGTTCTGAAGGCTACACCTTC | CASTFLGSSEGYTF
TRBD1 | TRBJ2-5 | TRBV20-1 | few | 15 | TGCAGTGCTAGAAACGAAGGACAGGGATGGGAGACCCAGTACTTC | CSARNEGQGWETQYF